The 8 T cell receptor beta chains below all came from one sample that was sequenced in a study of blood T cell repertoires in COVID-19. The method was immunoSEQ multiplex PCR; TCRdb's version includes in-frame clones alone and lacks a portion of them. This sample carries more than 85,000 clones, roughly 76% of them seen once, and the ten largest clones take 8% to 10%. Source material: peripheral blood. Receptors were obtained from a woman aged 70 to 79 with acute or convalescent COVID-19.

CDR3 sequence: CASEGAHSNQPQHF. In DNA form, the CDR3 reads TGTGCCAGTGAGGGGGCTCATAGCAATCAGCCCCAGCATTTT. V usage is TRBV19 and J usage is TRBJ1-5; 7 bases agree with TRBD1. Losses at the gene ends were 8 bases for V and 0 bases for J; bases not matched to a gene: 4. In germline, CDR1 is LNHDA, CDR2 SQIVND (reference sequence). The CDR3 spans 14 residues.

This clone was recorded only once. One junction end does not reproduce the germline sequence, and a read error may be involved. The chain joins TRBV7-2 to TRBJ2-7; 7 nucleotides match TRBD2. Germline lookup yields CDR1 SGHTA and CDR2 FQGNSA. The CDR3 is made up of 15 amino acids. The CDR3 spells CASSLGAGASYEQYF. Written as DNA, the CDR3 is TGTGCCAGCAGTTTAGGGGCGGGAGCCTCCTACGAGCAGTACTTC.

CDR3 loop: CATSPLGATGSYRSGANVLTF. Written as DNA, the CDR3 is TGTGCCACCAGTCCTCTGGGGGCCACGGGGTCCTACCGCTCTGGGGCCAACGTCCTGACTTTC. The rearrangement joins TRBV24-1 to TRBJ2-6; the D gene is possibly TRBD1 (6 bases). Germline lookup yields CDR1 KGHDR and CDR2 SFDVKD. CDR3 size: 21 residues. Between the trimmed V and J ends, which lost 6 bases and 0 bases, there was a span of 26 bases.

The rearrangement joins TRBV3-1 (or the pseudogene TRBV3-2) to TRBJ1-1; D might be TRBD1 (6 bases). The V gene lost 4 bases and the J gene lost 8 bases, with 8 bases spanning the gap. The CDR3 is 11 amino acids. Germline CDR1 LGHDT, CDR2 YNNKEL (reference sequence). This chain's CDR3 is CASSRGTEAFF. DNA for the CDR3: TGTGCCAGCAGCCGGGGGACAGAAGCTTTCTTT.

The table lists this clone with a count of one. J is TRBJ1-1 and V is TRBV6-5, with TRBD1 identical over 8 bases. Germline V gene lookup returns CDR1 MNHEY and CDR2 SVGAGI. Trimming at V came to 6 bases and at J to 13 bases, leaving 16 bases not matched to a gene. This CDR3 comprises 14 residues. CDR3 loop: CASSQGQGSDYSFF. The CDR3 DNA follows: TGTGCCAGCAGCCAAGGACAGGGAAGTGACTATAGTTTCTTT.

The chain links TRBV30 to TRBJ2-7; 7 positions match TRBD2. V dropped 7 bases and J dropped 8; count of bases not matched to a gene: 17. The CDR3 runs to 14 residues. Germline V gene sequence: CDR1 GTSNPN, CDR2 SVGIG (reference sequence). The CDR3, as DNA: TGTGCCTCTCTGAGCCCCCGCGGGAGAAGGAAGCAGTACTTC. It is translated as CASLSPRGRRKQYF.

The chain uses TRBV19 and TRBJ2-5, with 7 bases lining up with TRBD1. Losses at the gene ends were 4 bases for V and 5 bases for J; bases not matched to a gene: 16. CDR1 is LNHDA and CDR2 is SQIVND in the germline V gene (reference sequence). CDR3 length equals 17 residues. This chain's CDR3 is CASSTQSGQVGWETQYF. The CDR3 nucleotides read TGTGCCAGTAGTACCCAATCCGGACAGGTGGGTTGGGAGACCCAGTACTTC.

The V gene is TRBV6-5, the J gene TRBJ1-1; weak D call: TRBD1 (5 bases). Between the trimmed V and J ends, which lost 4 bases and 3 bases, there was a span of 15 bases. This CDR3 comprises 15 residues. Germline CDR1 is MNHEY and CDR2 is SVGAGI. CDR3: CASSSWGDMDTEAFF. CDR3 DNA: TGTGCCAGCAGTTCTTGGGGGGATATGGACACTGAAGCTTTCTTT.